Shown below are 29 T cell receptor beta chains from a single sample sequenced in a study of blood T cell repertoires in COVID-19. Sequencing was performed with immunoSEQ multiplex PCR; in TCRdb, only in-frame clones are kept and a portion is missing. The sample includes around 240,000 clones, around 84% of them seen just once. The sequencing input was peripheral blood. Receptors were obtained from a man aged 35-49 years with acute or convalescent COVID-19.

The rearrangement joins TRBV9 to TRBJ1-2, with D possibly being TRBD1 (5 bases). The CDR3 totals 15 residues. Trimming removed 0 bases at V and 5 bases at J, with 14 bases between. Germline V lookup: CDR1 SGDLS, CDR2 YYNGEE. The CDR3: CASSVDGREGYGYTF. The CDR3 nucleotides read TGTGCCAGCAGCGTAGATGGCAGGGAGGGGTATGGCTACACCTTC.

The chain is built from TRBV7-2 and TRBJ1-2, with D possibly matching TRBD1 (5 bases). V lost 3 bases and J 8 bases, leaving 13 bases between the germline ends. The CDR3 runs 13 residues. The germline gives CDR1 SGHTA, CDR2 FQGNSA. The CDR3 coding sequence is TGTGCCAGCAGCTTGCTAGACGGGGGAGGCTACACCTTC. Protein: CASSLLDGGGYTF.

The rearrangement uses TRBV6-1 and TRBJ1-1, with D perhaps matching TRBD1 (6 bases). Germline assignment: CDR1 MNHNS and CDR2 SASEGT. Trimming left V 1 base short and J 6 bases short, with 12 bases between. The CDR3 is 14 amino acids. In DNA, the CDR3 is TGTGCCAGCAGTGAAGTCAGGGGTCAGGCTGAAGCTTTCTTT. As protein: CASSEVRGQAEAFF.

This chain links TRBV6-5 with TRBJ1-2; 9 bases fit TRBD1. The ends lost 5 bases at V and 9 bases at J; junction bases unmatched: 4. The CDR3 totals 12 residues. Per germline, CDR1 MNHEY and CDR2 SVGAGI. The chain's CDR3 is CASSLGTGSYTF. The CDR3 nucleotides read TGTGCCAGCAGTCTAGGGACAGGGAGCTACACCTTC.

The rearrangement links TRBV7-6 to TRBJ2-3; 8 positions agree with TRBD2. The germline gives CDR1 SGHVS, CDR2 FNYEAQ. The CDR3 is 14 amino acids. Trimming at V came to 6 bases and at J to 4 bases, leaving 6 bases not matched to a gene. The CDR3 loop reads CASRTGGPADTQYF. The CDR3 DNA is TGTGCCAGCAGGACGGGGGGGCCTGCAGATACGCAGTATTTT.

The rearrangement links TRBV9 to TRBJ1-2; D is ambiguous. Trimming removed 4 bases at V and 4 bases at J, with 11 bases between. Germline V CDR1 and CDR2: SGDLS, YYNGEE. There are 13 residues in the CDR3. CDR3 in amino acids: CASSLDGIYGYTF. CDR3 in DNA: TGTGCCAGCAGCTTGGACGGGATCTATGGCTACACCTTC.

The rearrangement uses TRBV5-6 and TRBJ2-7; D gene ambiguous. Germline V gives CDR1 SGHDT, CDR2 YYEEEE. The V gene lost 2 bases and the J gene lost 3 bases, with 12 bases spanning the gap. The CDR3 covers 14 residues. The CDR3: CASSFDTNIYEQYF. CDR3 coding DNA: TGTGCCAGCAGCTTTGACACGAATATCTACGAGCAGTACTTC.

The rearrangement uses TRBV6-2 or TRBV6-3 and TRBJ1-4; 8 bases agree with TRBD1. With 0 bases clipped from V and 0 bases from J, the junction kept 6 bases outside the gene matches. Germline assignment: CDR1 MNHEY and CDR2 SVGEGT. There are 18 residues in the CDR3. The CDR3: CASSYSSGQAATNEKLFF. Here the CDR3 DNA reads TGTGCCAGCAGTTACTCCTCGGGACAGGCTGCAACTAATGAAAAACTGTTTTTT.

The chain combines TRBV3-1 (or the pseudogene TRBV3-2) with TRBJ2-1; the match to TRBD2 covers 13 bases. This CDR3 comprises 14 residues. Germline CDR1 LGHDT, CDR2 YNNKEL (reference sequence). V shed 4 bases and J 9 bases; nucleotides not matched to a gene: 3. In DNA form, the CDR3 reads TGTGCCAGCAGCCCCCGGACTAGCGGGGGTGAGCAGTTCTTC. Protein: CASSPRTSGGEQFF.

Turning to this clone: The junction does not match germline at one end; this may be a read error. V usage is TRBV28 and J usage is TRBJ2-7, with D tentatively TRBD1 (6 bases). CDR1 is MDHEN, CDR2 SYDVKM, per germline. This CDR3 contains 15 residues. The CDR3 protein is CASSFGQGNLYQQYF. The CDR3, as DNA: TGTGCCAGCAGTTTTGGGCAGGGGAACCTCTACCAGCAGTACTTC.

This clone was seen just once. The gene calls are TRBV11-1 and TRBJ2-7, with D possibly matching TRBD2 (6 bases). Per the germline V gene, CDR1 is SGHAT and CDR2 is FQDESV (reference sequence). The CDR3 consists of 15 residues. The V and J ends lost 2 bases and 3 bases respectively, with 14 bases between them. The CDR3 protein is CASSLRPAGLYEQYF. The CDR3 DNA reads TGTGCCAGCAGCTTAAGGCCAGCGGGTCTCTACGAGCAGTACTTC.

V is TRBV30 and J is TRBJ2-7, with D possibly TRBD2 on 5 matching bases. V lost 0 bases to trimming and J lost 6 bases, with 15 bases between them. The CDR3 totals 14 residues. Germline V gene data show CDR1 as GTSNPN and CDR2 as SVGIG (reference sequence). CDR3 residues: CAWSVRRVKGEQYF. CDR3 in DNA: TGTGCCTGGAGTGTAAGGCGGGTAAAGGGCGAGCAGTACTTC.

The chain uses TRBV16 and TRBJ1-2; unclear D gene. CDR1 is KGHSY and CDR2 is FQNENV in the germline V gene. The V end lost 2 bases, the J end lost 2 bases, and 6 bases lay between the germline ends. The CDR3 spans 13 residues. The CDR3 region is CASSQEKNYGYTF. CDR3 bases: TGTGCCAGCAGCCAAGAGAAAAACTATGGCTACACCTTC.

This chain links TRBV12-5 with TRBJ2-7; the match to TRBD1 covers 9 bases. In germline, CDR1 is LGHNT, CDR2 FRNRAP. CDR3 length equals 13 residues. Trimming removed 5 bases from V and 9 bases from J; junction bases left unmatched: 8. Here the CDR3 reads CASGPSQGAGQYF. The CDR3 bases are TGTGCTAGTGGTCCGTCACAGGGGGCTGGGCAGTACTTC. Full variable domain (remainder filled in from reference TRBV12-5 and TRBJ2-7): DARVTQTPRHKVTEMGQEVTMRCQPILGHNTVFWYRQTMMQGLELLAYFRNRAPLDDSGMPKDRFSAEMPDATLATLKIQPSEPRDSAVYFCASGPSQGAGQYFGPGTRLTVT.

The gene calls are TRBV25-1 and TRBJ1-1, with no clear D. Germline V gene data show CDR1 as MGHDK and CDR2 as SYGVNS. This CDR3 is built from 14 residues. The germline V and J ends were trimmed by 3 bases and 1 base, with 9 bases remaining between them. The CDR3 DNA reads TGTGCCAGCAGTGAGTCGGGAGAGAACACTGAAGCTTTCTTT. Protein product: CASSESGENTEAFF.

The rearrangement uses TRBV5-1 and TRBJ1-1; 12 bases are shared with TRBD1. V shed 4 bases and J 5 bases; nucleotides not matched to a gene: 3. Germline V gene data show CDR1 as SGHRS and CDR2 as YFSETQ. The CDR3 is 14 residues long. CDR3 bases: TGCGCCAGCAGCCGGGGACAGGGGGCAACTGAAGCTTTCTTT. It specifies CASSRGQGATEAFF.

This clone occurred a few times. The chain links TRBV7-8 to TRBJ2-2; the D gene is possibly TRBD1 (5 bases). The CDR3 is 13 amino acids. Trimming cost V 2 bases and J 6 bases, with 7 bases left between them. Looked up from germline, CDR1 is SGHVS and CDR2 is FQNEAQ. The CDR3 region has the DNA TGTGCCAGCAGCTTAAGGGGATCCGGGGAGCTGTTTTTT. It specifies CASSLRGSGELFF.

This chain links TRBV7-9 with TRBJ2-1, with TRBD2 identical over 7 bases. Germline V lookup: CDR1 SEHNR, CDR2 FQNEAQ (reference sequence). CDR3 length: 15 residues. The ends lost 5 bases at V and 7 bases at J; junction bases unmatched: 11. This CDR3 reads CASSRTSGERNEQFF. Written as DNA, the CDR3 is TGTGCCAGCAGCAGAACGAGCGGGGAGCGGAATGAGCAGTTCTTC.

J is TRBJ1-1 and V is TRBV7-2, with 9 bases identical to TRBD1. V dropped 3 bases and J dropped 3; count of bases not matched to a gene: 5. The CDR3 is 15 amino acids. Germline CDR1 is SGHTA and CDR2 is FQGNSA. The CDR3 loop is CASSFYRGRDTEAFF. CDR3 bases: TGTGCCAGCAGCTTTTACAGGGGGCGGGACACTGAAGCTTTCTTT.

This chain links TRBV6-6 with TRBJ1-5, with D possibly being TRBD1 (5 bases). With 7 bases removed from V and 6 bases from J, the gap between germline ends came to 13 bases. Germline assignment: CDR1 MNHNY and CDR2 SVGAGI (reference sequence). The CDR3 spans 13 residues. The CDR3 region is CASIGGSGQPQHF. The CDR3 nucleotides read TGTGCCAGCATCGGGGGGTCCGGTCAGCCCCAGCATTTT.

The V call is TRBV27, the J call TRBJ2-1; weak D call: TRBD1 (5 bases). Between the trimmed V and J ends, which lost 2 bases and 0 bases, there was a span of 8 bases. Germline CDR1 MNHEY, CDR2 SMNVEV (reference sequence). This CDR3 has 15 amino acids. CDR3 region: CASSLGASSYNEQFF. The DNA for the CDR3 is TGTGCCAGCAGTTTAGGGGCAAGCTCCTACAATGAGCAGTTCTTC.

This chain uses TRBV7-3 with TRBJ2-7, with 9 bases identical to TRBD1. This CDR3 is 15 amino acids long. Germline CDR1 and CDR2: SGHTA and FQGTGA. J lost 2 bases, V lost 5 bases, and 7 bases had no gene match. The CDR3 loop is CASSPGQGSTYEQYF. Here the CDR3 DNA reads TGTGCCAGCAGCCCCGGACAGGGGAGTACCTACGAGCAGTACTTC.

This clone was picked up one time. The chain joins TRBV7-6 to TRBJ1-5; D might be TRBD1 (6 bases). The ends were cut back, 5 bases at V and 7 bases at J, with 21 bases in the middle. CDR1 is SGHVS and CDR2 is FNYEAQ in the germline V gene. The length of the CDR3 is 16 residues. The CDR3 DNA is TGTGCCAGCAGCCAGTCGGTAGGGGGTGAGACACAGCCCCAGCATTTT. As protein: CASSQSVGGETQPQHF.

This chain uses TRBV7-2 with TRBJ2-5; 10 bases are shared with TRBD2. J was trimmed by 5 bases and V by 4 bases; bases with no gene match: 10. The CDR3 spans 16 residues. Germline CDR1 and CDR2: SGHTA and FQGNSA. CDR3 coding DNA: TGTGCCAGCAGCTCGATTAGCGGGGGGCTACGGGAGACCCAGTACTTC. This codes for CASSSISGGLRETQYF. The full variable domain, completed using reference TRBV7-2 and TRBJ2-5, is GAGVSQSPSNKVTEKGKDVELRCDPISGHTALYWYRQSLGQGLEFLIYFQGNSAPDKSGLPSDRFSAERTGGSVSTLTIQRTQQEDSAVYLCASSSISGGLRETQYFGPGTRLLVL.

The chain links TRBV25-1 to TRBJ2-3; 9 bases are shared with TRBD2. This CDR3 comprises 17 residues. Trimming at V came to 5 bases and at J to 5 bases, leaving 14 bases not matched to a gene. The germline V gene has CDR1 MGHDK and CDR2 SYGVNS. CDR3 DNA sequence: TGTGCCAGCAGTCCCCACCTTGGTAGCGGGGGTGTAGATACGCAGTATTTT. Translated, it gives CASSPHLGSGGVDTQYF.

V and J are TRBV11-3 and TRBJ1-1; D is perhaps TRBD1 (5 bases). The V gene's germline CDR1 is SGHNT and CDR2 YENEEA. The CDR3 runs 14 residues. The V and J ends lost 1 base and 4 bases respectively, with 10 bases between them. The CDR3 region is CASSLGRGSTEAFF. CDR3 bases: TGTGCCAGCAGCTTAGGCCGGGGGTCCACTGAAGCTTTCTTT.

Only one count was recorded for this clone. J is TRBJ2-2 and V is TRBV2; tentative D call: TRBD2 (5 bases). The CDR3 extends over 14 amino acids. Trimming removed 5 bases from V and 2 bases from J, with 9 bases in between. The germline gives CDR1 SNHLY, CDR2 FYNNEI. The CDR3 sequence is CASSPSGNTGELFF. The DNA of the CDR3 is TGTGCCAGCAGTCCCTCGGGAAACACCGGGGAGCTGTTTTTT. Drawing the rest from reference TRBV2 and TRBJ2-2, the complete variable domain is EPEVTQTPSHQVTQMGQEVILRCVPISNHLYFYWYRQILGQKVEFLVSFYNNEISEKSEIFDDQFSVERPDGSNFTLKIRSTKLEDSAMYFCASSPSGNTGELFFGEGSRLTVL.

The chain uses TRBV6-5 and TRBJ1-2, with D possibly TRBD1 on 5 matching bases. Germline V gene lookup returns CDR1 MNHEY and CDR2 SVGAGI. There are 13 residues in the CDR3. V shed 4 bases and J shed 8 bases, with 14 bases lying between them. CDR3 amino acids: CASSSSGGGGYTF. Written as DNA, the CDR3 is TGTGCCAGCAGTTCCTCCGGGGGGGGAGGCTACACCTTC.

This clone is a singleton in its sample. The gene calls are TRBV3-1 (or the pseudogene TRBV3-2) and TRBJ2-7; possible D gene TRBD1, 5 bases. This CDR3 comprises 13 residues. Trimming took off 2 bases at V and 5 bases at J, with 10 bases between the two ends. CDR1 is LGHDT and CDR2 is YNNKEL in the germline V gene (reference sequence). CDR3 sequence (DNA): TGTGCCAGCAGCCAAAAAGACAGCGACGAGCAGTACTTC. Its translation is CASSQKDSDEQYF.